This T cell receptor (beta chain) appears in the sequencing data of a study of shared clonotypes between healthy human individuals. Study-wide results and caveats: Sequencing depth was a factor that was expected to affect clonotype sharing among donors. Generally, estimated richness proved larger in naive subsets than it did in memory subsets. The sharing of around 5% of naive CD4 clonotypes was seen across a few donors. Non-shared clonotypes were found to have lower generation probabilities than the clonotypes that were shared by all four of the sorted-subset donors.

Sequenced by immunoSEQ multiplex PCR; TCRdb stores in-frame clones only, minus some. The sample lists some 2,400,000 clones, roughly 95% seen once, with less than 0.15% in the top ten. As to this clone: The antigen is undetermined.

Germline V gene data show CDR1 as KGHSH and CDR2 as LQKENI. CDR3 length: 17 residues. V shed 5 bases and J shed 5 bases, with 21 bases lying between them. The chain recombines TRBV18 with TRBJ1-4; a possible D gene is TRBD1 (6 bases). The sequencing sample was made of naive CD4+ T cells sorted from blood. Subset specified: CD45RA+ positively selected. This receptor was identified in a man aged 18 to 30 in good health. The CDR3 loop reads CASSSSLVQGPNEKLFF. DNA for the CDR3: TGTGCCAGCTCATCAAGCCTTGTACAGGGACCGAATGAAAAACTGTTTTTT.